These 22 T cell receptor beta chains share one sample of origin, sequenced in a study of blood T cell repertoires in COVID-19 (TCRdb year 2020). To prepare the library, the immunoSEQ multiplex PCR assay was applied. The clones in this table, taken by TCRdb from immuneACCESS, are in-frame only. Not every clone is retained; where verified, under half of the shortfall comes from an unresolved V gene, and the cause of the rest is unknown. The sample profile shows about 280,000 clones; roughly 89% of them were found once. 5.5% to 7% of the sample belongs to the ten largest clones. The sample consisted of PBMCs or T cells enriched from blood (not recorded which). These receptor sequences come from a woman between 40 and 55 years old who had recovered from COVID-19.

CDR3 loop: CASSYSPLPNYGYTF. In DNA form, the CDR3 reads TGTGCCAGCAGTTACTCACCCCTCCCTAACTATGGCTACACCTTC. The rearrangement links TRBV28 to TRBJ1-2; no clear D. Germline-derived CDR1 and CDR2 are MDHEN and SYDVKM. The CDR3 runs to 15 residues. V shed 4 bases and J shed 0 bases, with 12 bases lying between them.

The rearrangement joins TRBV28 to TRBJ1-5; TRBD1 matches 9 bases. The CDR3 has 13 residues. Trimming at V came to 8 bases and at J to 6 bases, leaving 5 bases not matched to a gene. The germline CDR1 and CDR2 sequences are MDHEN and SYDVKM. CDR3 sequence reads: CASGTGMGQPQHF. CDR3 nucleotide sequence: TGTGCCAGCGGGACAGGGATGGGTCAGCCCCAGCATTTT.

The gene calls are TRBV18 and TRBJ1-3, with 7 bases that match TRBD1. The CDR3 consists of 15 residues. CDR1 KGHSH and CDR2 LQKENI come from the germline V gene. Trimming took 3 bases from V and 0 from J; bases not matched to a gene: 2. The CDR3 DNA follows: TGTGCCAGCTCACCGGGACAGAACTCTGGAAACACCATATATTTT. Translation: CASSPGQNSGNTIYF.

V is TRBV9 and J is TRBJ1-1; D call uncertain. The CDR3 totals 15 residues. Germline assignment: CDR1 SGDLS and CDR2 YYNGEE. V lost 0 bases to trimming and J lost 0 bases, with 9 bases between them. The CDR3 loop is CASSVGGMMNTEAFF. The DNA for the CDR3 is TGTGCCAGCAGCGTAGGTGGCATGATGAACACTGAAGCTTTCTTT.

CDR3 sequence reads: CASSSLRGSDGYTF. Written as DNA, the CDR3 is TGTGCCAGCAGTTCGCTTCGGGGGAGTGATGGCTACACCTTC. The chain links TRBV13 to TRBJ1-2; D is possibly TRBD1 (5 bases). Looked up from germline, CDR1 is PRHDT and CDR2 is FYEKMQ (reference sequence). This CDR3 is built from 14 residues. Deletions cut 6 bases from V and 6 bases from J, with 17 bases between. The full variable domain, with the rest looked up from reference TRBV13 and TRBJ1-2, is AAGVIQSPRHLIKEKRETATLKCYPIPRHDTVYWYQQGPGQDPQFLISFYEKMQSDKGSIPDRFSAQQFSDYHSELNMSSLELGDSALYFCASSSLRGSDGYTFGSGTRLTVV.

In this sample, this clone turned up a few times. This sequence joins TRBV19 and TRBJ2-7; 7 bases line up with TRBD2. V lost 2 bases to trimming and J lost 5 bases; unmatched junction nucleotides: 12. Looked up from germline, CDR1 is LNHDA and CDR2 is SQIVND (reference sequence). This CDR3 region has 16 residues. The CDR3 reads CASSITAGAGSHEQYF. Here the CDR3 DNA reads TGTGCCAGTAGTATAACCGCGGGAGCGGGGTCCCACGAGCAGTACTTC.

For this clone: Other DNA sequences in the sample encode the same CDR3. The rearrangement uses TRBV18 and TRBJ1-2; D gene ambiguous. CDR3 size: 13 residues. From germline, CDR1 is KGHSH and CDR2 LQKENI. The V end was cut by 2 bases, the J end by 1 base, with 5 bases between. In DNA form, the CDR3 reads TGTGCCAGCTCACCAGGGCTTAACTATGGCTACACCTTC. Residues: CASSPGLNYGYTF.

This clone was picked up a small number of times. The rearrangement uses TRBV7-6 and TRBJ2-1; 11 bases map to TRBD2. Germline V CDR1 and CDR2: SGHVS, FNYEAQ. The length of the CDR3 is 16 residues. V was clipped by 5 bases and J by 4 bases; unmatched bases: 7. CDR3 sequence reads: CASSETSGTPYNEQFF. In DNA, the CDR3 is TGTGCCAGCAGCGAGACTAGCGGGACCCCTTACAATGAGCAGTTCTTC.

The genes are TRBV28 and TRBJ2-5; 12 bases map to TRBD2. Germline V gene lookup returns CDR1 MDHEN and CDR2 SYDVKM. This CDR3 spans 16 amino acids. The V and J ends lost 6 bases and 2 bases, in that order; junction bases with no gene match: 7. This CDR3 is CASRRTSGASQETQYF. The CDR3, as DNA: TGTGCCAGCAGACGGACTAGCGGGGCCTCACAAGAGACCCAGTACTTC.

The rearrangement joins TRBV6-2 or TRBV6-3 to TRBJ2-1; the match to TRBD1 covers 7 bases. Germline lookup yields CDR1 MNHEY and CDR2 SVGEGT. CDR3 length equals 13 residues. The J segment lost 12 bases and the V segment lost 0 bases, leaving 5 bases of the junction unmatched. CDR3: CASSYSKAGGQFF. The CDR3 DNA reads TGTGCCAGCAGTTACTCGAAGGCAGGGGGGCAGTTCTTC.

The chain combines TRBV11-2 with TRBJ2-3; D perhaps matches TRBD1 (5 bases). The CDR3 contains 13 residues. Between the trimmed V and J ends, which lost 2 bases and 3 bases, there was a span of 6 bases. Germline V gene sequence: CDR1 SGHAT, CDR2 FQNNGV. CDR3 protein: CASSLRGTDTQYF. CDR3 coding DNA: TGTGCCAGCAGCTTAAGGGGAACAGATACGCAGTATTTT. Filled out from reference TRBV11-2 and TRBJ2-3, the complete variable domain reads EAGVAQSPRYKIIEKRQSVAFWCNPISGHATLYWYQQILGQGPKLLIQFQNNGVVDDSQLPKDRFSAERLKGVDSTLKIQPAKLEDSAVYLCASSLRGTDTQYFGPGTRLTVL.

The rearrangement uses TRBV20-1 and TRBJ2-5; tentative D call: TRBD2 (5 bases). V was cut by 3 bases and J by 5 bases, with 19 bases left in between. Germline CDR1 DFQATT, CDR2 SNEGSKA (reference sequence). The CDR3 totals 15 residues. In DNA form, the CDR3 reads TGCAGTGCTAGTCGGGCACGAGGCGGGCGGGAGACCCAGTACTTC. It codes for CSASRARGGRETQYF.

This clone was counted once. The gene calls are TRBV4-1 and TRBJ2-7, with TRBD1 as a possible D gene (5 bases). CDR1 MGHRA and CDR2 YSYEKL come from the germline V gene. The CDR3 spans 13 residues. V lost 4 bases, J lost 1 base, and 8 bases lay in between. The CDR3, as DNA: TGCGCCAGCAGCCCCAAGGGGTCCTACGAGCAGTACTTC. Translated: CASSPKGSYEQYF.

The V and J genes are TRBV5-1 and TRBJ1-2; D is uncertain. The CDR3 contains 12 residues. V dropped 2 bases and J dropped 10 bases, with 12 bases sitting between them. Germline CDR1 is SGHRS and CDR2 is YFSETQ. CDR3 DNA: TGCGCCAGCAGCTTTGACGGACTTCTCTACACCTTC. Translation gives CASSFDGLLYTF.

The chain recombines TRBV13 with TRBJ2-1; TRBD2 matches at 7 bases. Germline CDR1 is PRHDT and CDR2 is FYEKMQ (reference sequence). The CDR3 consists of 15 residues. V was pared by 7 bases and J by 10 bases, with 16 bases of the junction left unmatched. For the CDR3, the DNA is TGTGCCAGCACCACACGGGCTAGCGGAACTGGGGAGCAGTTCTTC. It translates to CASTTRASGTGEQFF.

J is TRBJ2-1 and V is TRBV28, with D possibly being TRBD2 (5 bases). Germline CDR1 is MDHEN and CDR2 is SYDVKM. The V end lost 6 bases, the J end lost 4 bases, and 16 bases lay between the germline ends. The length of the CDR3 is 15 residues. CDR3 residues: CASSLALTPYNEQFF. CDR3 bases: TGTGCCAGCAGCCTAGCCTTGACTCCTTACAATGAGCAGTTCTTC.

The CDR3 nucleotides read TGTGCCAGCAGTTTTTCCCGGGGAGGCTACACCTTC. Translated, it gives CASSFSRGGYTF. The J gene is TRBJ1-2, the V gene TRBV28; no firm D call. Germline V gene lookup returns CDR1 MDHEN and CDR2 SYDVKM. This CDR3 spans 12 amino acids. Trimming cost V 3 bases and J 8 bases, with 10 bases left between them.

DNA of the CDR3: TGTGCCAGCAGTTTACTTCGGGGGGCGCGTTTGGCGGTGTTCTTC. Translated, it gives CASSLLRGARLAVFF. The rearrangement uses TRBV27 and TRBJ2-1; perhaps TRBD2 as D (7 bases). The V gene's germline CDR1 is MNHEY and CDR2 SMNVEV (reference sequence). The CDR3 length is 15 residues. The V gene lost 2 bases and the J gene lost 15 bases, with 23 bases spanning the gap.

This clone has only one observation. CDR3 sequence (DNA): TGTGCCAGCTCACCGAGCTCCTACAATGAGCAGTTCTTC. Its translation is CASSPSSYNEQFF. The chain couples TRBV18 to TRBJ2-1; no clear D gene. Per germline, CDR1 KGHSH and CDR2 LQKENI. The CDR3 has 13 amino acids. Trimming took 3 bases from V and 0 from J, leaving 3 bases between them.

The chain uses TRBV27 and TRBJ2-7, with 9 bases fitting TRBD2. V gave up 4 bases and J gave up 3 bases; unmatched junction bases: 19. CDR3 size: 19 residues. Germline assignment: CDR1 MNHEY and CDR2 SMNVEV (reference sequence). Here the CDR3 reads CASSSVLAGSFGSYYEQYF. The CDR3 nucleotides read TGTGCCAGCAGTTCCGTCCTAGCGGGAAGTTTCGGGTCTTACTACGAGCAGTACTTC.

Points on this clone: Other DNA sequences within the sample encode an identical CDR3. V gene TRBV2 combines with J gene TRBJ1-5; D might be TRBD1 (5 bases). Trimming removed 4 bases from V and 2 bases from J, with 9 bases in between. The CDR3 loop spans 14 amino acids. Germline loops: CDR1 SNHLY, CDR2 FYNNEI. Here the CDR3 DNA reads TGTGCCAGCAGTGTTCAGGGTGGCAATCAGCCCCAGCATTTT. Its translation: CASSVQGGNQPQHF.

This clone has only one observation. The chain links TRBV21-1 to TRBJ1-1. TRBV21-1 is deemed a pseudogene. The CDR3 has 17 residues. CDR3 amino acids: CASSPRSTRRGNTEAFF. DNA for the CDR3: TGTGCCAGCAGCCCCAGATCCACGCGCAGAGGGAACACTGAAGCTTTCTTT.